This TCR beta chain was observed in a study of CD4+ T cells in melanoma. Findings of the study overall: CD8+ T cell, macrophage and B cell function reportedly correlated with neoantigen-specific CD4+ T cells. Diverse differentiation states were reported for melanoma neoantigen-specific CD4+ T cells.

This clone was recorded a few times. Its antigen is not known. J lost 2 bases, V lost 3 bases, and 1 base had no gene match. Germline V CDR1 and CDR2: SGHAT, FQNNGV. This CDR3 spans 13 amino acids. Data came from immunoSEQ multiplex PCR; TCRdb stores just in-frame clones and leaves some out. The table records roughly 19,000 clones, around 78% of them present only once. The receptor was isolated from a human donor with melanoma. The chain couples TRBV11-2 to TRBJ2-7; 7 bases are a match to TRBD2. Written as DNA, the CDR3 is TGTGCCAGCAGCTTGGGAGGGCCCTACGAGCAGTACTTC. This codes for CASSLGGPYEQYF. Together with reference TRBV11-2 and TRBJ2-7, the CDR3 gives the full variable domain: EAGVAQSPRYKIIEKRQSVAFWCNPISGHATLYWYQQILGQGPKLLIQFQNNGVVDDSQLPKDRFSAERLKGVDSTLKIQPAKLEDSAVYLCASSLGGPYEQYFGPGTRLTVT.